Listed below are T cell receptor beta chains from one sample, sequenced in a study of T cells after yellow fever vaccination. In TCRdb, the 5' RACE reads were re-called with MiXCR into one record per CDR3 protein. Seen here are some 320,000 distinct CDR3 sequences, 9.5% to 12% observed once, and the top ten hold approximately 3.3%. Specimen: CD4+ T cells sorted from PBMCs, collected 45 days after the yellow fever booster vaccination. Receptors originate from a man between 18 and 35 years old who received the YFV17D yellow fever vaccine. CDR3s include the opening cysteine and the closing phenylalanine or tryptophan. The order of the fields is V gene, J gene, clone size, CDR3 length, D gene, CDR3 protein, CDR3 DNA. D genes are given only for firm matches. The size entry is marked missing in some rows and otherwise reads once, few, many or a size class.

TRBV7-2,TRBJ1-2,-,15,-,CASSLTPYSSDGYTF,TGTGCCAGCAGCTTAACCCCCTACTCGTCGGATGGCTACACCTTC
TRBV24-1,TRBJ2-2,-,14,-,CATSDGYHTGELFF,TGTGCCACCAGTGACGGGTACCACACCGGGGAGCTGTTTTTT
TRBV7-6,TRBJ1-2,-,14,-,CASSPSAGDYGYTF,TGTGCCAGCAGCCCATCGGCGGGAGACTATGGCTACACCTTC
TRBV19,TRBJ2-3,-,14,TRBD1,CATAGQSQGDTQYF,TGTGCCACCGCAGGACAGTCACAGGGGGATACGCAGTATTTT
TRBV7-8,TRBJ1-1,-,15,-,CASRLSRLPWTEAFF,TGTGCCAGCAGACTCTCTCGACTCCCCTGGACTGAAGCTTTCTTT
TRBV9,TRBJ1-3,-,15,-,CASSVVGGPGNTIYF,TGTGCCAGCAGCGTAGTGGGGGGACCTGGCAACACCATATATTTT
TRBV5-1,TRBJ2-1,many,16,TRBD1,CASSQGSGGSYNEQFF,TGCGCCAGCAGCCAGGGGTCAGGGGGCTCCTACAATGAGCAGTTCTTC
TRBV7-2,TRBJ2-2,few,13,-,CASSFTGPGELFF,TGTGCCAGCAGCTTCACAGGGCCCGGGGAGCTGTTTTTT
TRBV20-1,TRBJ2-5,-,14,-,CSALSDRNQETQYF,TGCAGTGCCCTCTCCGACAGAAACCAAGAGACCCAGTACTTC
TRBV12-3/TRBV12-4,TRBJ2-3,-,16,TRBD1,CASSPPTGQGADTQYF,TGTGCCAGCAGTCCACCCACGGGACAGGGAGCAGATACGCAGTATTTT
TRBV30,TRBJ1-2,-,12,-,CAWSPGVYGYTF,TGTGCCTGGAGTCCAGGGGTATATGGCTACACCTTC
TRBV4-3,TRBJ1-2,few,14,TRBD1,CASSPTRGVHGYTF,TGCGCCAGCAGCCCAACCAGGGGGGTTCATGGCTACACCTTC
TRBV5-1,TRBJ2-7,few,15,TRBD2,CASSSPPGLAHEQYF,TGCGCCAGCAGCAGCCCCCCGGGACTAGCGCACGAGCAGTACTTC
TRBV30,TRBJ2-3,-,15,TRBD2,CAWTAGGPRTDTQYF,TGTGCCTGGACGGCGGGGGGGCCGCGCACAGATACGCAGTATTTT
TRBV5-1,TRBJ2-7,-,15,-,CASSPAGLGTYEQYF,TGCGCCAGCAGCCCCGCGGGACTCGGAACCTACGAGCAGTACTTC
TRBV24-1,TRBJ2-5,-,13,-,CATSDTGTETQYF,TGTGCCACCAGTGACACCGGGACCGAGACCCAGTACTTC
TRBV20-1,TRBJ2-7,-,14,TRBD2,CSGQAGRGYYEQYF,TGCAGTGGGCAGGCGGGGCGGGGGTACTACGAGCAGTACTTC
TRBV2,TRBJ2-7,-,15,-,CASSDRGGPSYEQYF,TGTGCCAGCAGTGATAGGGGGGGCCCCTCCTACGAGCAGTACTTC
TRBV5-1,TRBJ2-5,few,16,-,CASSLIIGGRRETQYF,TGCGCCAGCAGCCTAATCATCGGGGGCCGCAGAGAGACCCAGTACTTC
TRBV30,TRBJ1-6,-,13,-,CAWSPDDNSPLHF,TGTGCCTGGAGTCCGGACGACAATTCACCCCTCCACTTT
TRBV2,TRBJ2-1,few,11,-,CASRGFQREFF,TGTGCCAGCAGGGGCTTCCAGAGGGAGTTCTTC
TRBV20-1,TRBJ1-1,-,14,-,CSASPGRFNTEAFF,TGCAGTGCTAGCCCGGGACGGTTTAACACTGAAGCTTTCTTT
TRBV29-1,TRBJ2-3,few,12,-,CSVEGFDDTQYF,TGCAGCGTTGAAGGGTTTGATGATACGCAGTATTTT
TRBV20-1,TRBJ1-5,-,15,TRBD1,CSATVGQGLNQPQHF,TGCAGTGCTACTGTAGGACAGGGGCTCAATCAGCCCCAGCATTTT
TRBV24-1,TRBJ1-5,few,14,-,CATSDSTPIGPQHF,TGTGCCACCAGTGATTCGACCCCTATTGGGCCCCAGCATTTT
TRBV20-1,TRBJ2-1,-,16,-,CSAEDGGAGSYNEQFF,TGCAGTGCTGAAGATGGCGGGGCCGGCTCCTACAATGAGCAGTTCTTC
TRBV7-9,TRBJ2-3,few,14,-,CASSLFEKADTQYF,TGTGCCAGCAGCTTATTTGAGAAGGCAGATACGCAGTATTTT
TRBV7-8,TRBJ2-3,-,15,-,CASSRSMGVTDTQYF,TGTGCCAGCAGCCGCTCCATGGGGGTGACAGATACGCAGTATTTT
TRBV7-9,TRBJ2-1,-,15,-,CASSFPRGVLHEQFF,TGTGCCAGCAGCTTCCCGCGAGGAGTTCTCCATGAGCAGTTCTTC
TRBV19,TRBJ2-7,-,13,-,CASSPGRAYEQYF,TGTGCCAGTAGCCCTGGACGAGCCTACGAGCAGTACTTC
TRBV2,TRBJ1-4,-,13,-,CASGTGFNEKLFF,TGTGCCAGCGGTACAGGCTTTAATGAAAAACTGTTTTTT
TRBV4-1,TRBJ2-5,-,15,TRBD2,CASSPSGGAVETQYF,TGCGCCAGCAGCCCTAGCGGGGGGGCCGTAGAGACCCAGTACTTC
TRBV20-1,TRBJ2-3,few,13,-,CSAVDTGTDTQYF,TGCAGTGCTGTGGACACGGGGACAGATACGCAGTATTTT
TRBV2,TRBJ2-3,-,15,-,CASSEGGRGADTQYF,TGTGCCAGCAGTGAGGGAGGACGGGGTGCAGATACGCAGTATTTT
TRBV6-2/TRBV6-3,TRBJ1-1,-,15,-,CASSYQGMGNTEAFF,TGTGCCAGCAGTTACCAGGGGATGGGGAACACTGAAGCTTTCTTT
TRBV7-2,TRBJ2-5,-,13,-,CASSYDREGTQYF,TGTGCCAGCAGCTATGACAGGGAGGGGACCCAGTACTTC
TRBV6-4,TRBJ1-1,-,14,-,CASSHEVHSAEAFF,TGTGCCAGCAGCCATGAGGTACATAGCGCTGAAGCTTTCTTT
TRBV11-2,TRBJ2-3,-,16,TRBD1,CASSLRAGGYTDTQYF,TGTGCCAGCAGCTTAAGGGCAGGGGGCTACACAGATACGCAGTATTTT
TRBV12-3/TRBV12-4,TRBJ2-3,few,13,-,CASSPQLGDTQYF,TGTGCCAGCAGCCCGCAGCTAGGAGATACGCAGTATTTT
TRBV4-1,TRBJ2-1,many,15,-,CASSQDGLGGHEQFF,TGCGCCAGCAGCCAAGACGGATTGGGGGGGCATGAGCAGTTCTTC
TRBV7-9,TRBJ2-3,few,16,TRBD2,CASSLFAGGLTDTQYF,TGTGCCAGCAGCTTATTTGCGGGGGGTCTTACAGATACGCAGTATTTT
TRBV6-2/TRBV6-3,TRBJ2-1,-,19,TRBD2,CASSYSTGGAKGSYNEQFF,TGTGCCAGCAGTTACTCTACGGGGGGGGCAAAGGGATCCTACAATGAGCAGTTCTTC
TRBV5-1,TRBJ2-3,few,16,TRBD2,CASKSGLAASTDTQYF,TGCGCCAGCAAGTCAGGGCTAGCGGCCAGCACAGATACGCAGTATTTT
TRBV6-5,TRBJ1-4,few,14,-,CASSYSGPRGKLFF,TGTGCCAGCAGTTACTCGGGACCTCGGGGGAAACTGTTTTTT
TRBV7-9,TRBJ1-2,many,13,-,CASSSDRWYGYTF,TGTGCCAGCAGTTCTGACAGGTGGTATGGCTACACCTTC
TRBV7-2,TRBJ2-5,-,13,-,CASSFDYPTTQYF,TGTGCCAGCAGCTTTGACTACCCGACGACCCAGTACTTC
TRBV27,TRBJ1-5,-,13,-,CASSLSYNQPQHF,TGTGCCAGCAGTTTGTCCTACAATCAGCCCCAGCATTTT
TRBV29-1,TRBJ1-1,few,14,-,CSVEGALQGTEAFF,TGCAGCGTTGAAGGAGCGCTGCAAGGCACTGAAGCTTTCTTT
TRBV4-3,TRBJ1-1,few,16,-,CASSQVALRWNTEAFF,TGCGCCAGCAGCCAAGTCGCCCTGAGATGGAACACTGAAGCTTTCTTT
TRBV5-1,TRBJ2-3,-,16,-,CASSLVWGRSTDTQYF,TGCGCCAGCAGCTTGGTGTGGGGCCGAAGCACAGATACGCAGTATTTT
TRBV6-6,TRBJ2-2,-,16,-,CASSNIGQPNTGELFF,TGTGCCAGCAGTAACATCGGACAGCCGAACACCGGGGAGCTGTTTTTT
TRBV10-3,TRBJ1-1,-,13,-,CAINAGGRTEAFF,TGTGCCATCAATGCGGGGGGTCGGACCGAAGCTTTCTTT
TRBV12-3/TRBV12-4,TRBJ2-1,few,14,TRBD2,CASGERGPYNEQFF,TGTGCCAGCGGGGAGCGGGGTCCCTACAATGAGCAGTTCTTC
TRBV7-9,TRBJ2-3,-,14,TRBD2,CATIPSGGADTQYF,TGTGCCACAATACCTAGCGGGGGGGCGGATACGCAGTATTTT
TRBV6-6,TRBJ1-5,-,14,-,CASSFGTSNQPQHF,TGTGCCAGCAGTTTTGGGACATCTAATCAGCCCCAGCATTTT